This T cell receptor beta chain appears in the sequencing data of a study of OX40 agonist ivuxolimab in advanced cancers. Background on the study: There were three patients with partial responses, one having hepatocellular carcinoma and two cutaneous melanoma. Whole-study results and caveats: At doses 0.1 to 3.0 mg/kg, CD4+ and CD8+ clones expanded.

Sequencing was performed with immunoSEQ multiplex PCR; in TCRdb, only in-frame clones are kept and a portion is missing. The table has tens of thousands of clones, about 93% seen once. About this clone: The antigen is unknown.

CDR1 is SGHNT, CDR2 YYREEE, per germline (reference sequence). V lost 6 bases to trimming and J lost 6 bases, with 13 bases between them. This CDR3 is 13 amino acids long. Sample: CD4+ or CD8+ T cells sorted from blood, taken in a trial of the OX40 agonist ivuxolimab. The clonotype comes from an adult with an advanced solid tumor such as melanoma, head and neck, liver or kidney cancer. V gene TRBV5-4 combines with J gene TRBJ2-1; maybe TRBD2 (6 bases). CDR3 DNA: TGTGCCAGCAAAGGGAGGTGGAGCAATGAGCAGTTCTTC. Amino acids: CASKGRWSNEQFF.